The TCR beta chain described here comes from a study of early stage breast cancer tumors. Overall study context: Among around twelve ER+/PR+/HER2- tumors, eight were ductal, four lobular. Regarding the study as a whole: Blood repertoires resembled normal breast more than tumor. Commonly generated sequences made up most enriched TCRB sequences shared between patients.

Sequencing used immunoSEQ multiplex PCR; TCRdb keeps in-frame clones, though not all of them. The sample yields about 20,000 clones, about 75% seen once. The CDR3 is made up of 15 amino acids. Trimming removed 2 bases from V and 0 bases from J, with 8 bases in between. Germline loops: CDR1 MNHEY, CDR2 SVGAGI. Note on this clone: Antigen: not known.

The chain combines TRBV6-5 with TRBJ2-1; a weak D match, TRBD2 (6 bases). This TCR was recovered from a person in their sixties with breast cancer. The sample taken for sequencing was blood. CDR3 nucleotide sequence: TGTGCCAGCAGTTACGCGGGGAGCTCCTACAATGAGCAGTTCTTC. Its protein product is CASSYAGSSYNEQFF.